This T cell receptor beta chain was sequenced during a study of blood T cell repertoires in COVID-19 (dated by TCRdb to 2018 to 2021). General notes on the study: Collaborator samples came from the United States, Italy and Spain and covered acute and convalescent phases of COVID-19. Where HLA class I and class II types were available, the types were taken from metadata supplied by the sample provider, not from assay-based typing. The material from the prospective study consisted of cDNA or gDNA derived from T cells, B-cell-depleted T cells, or PBMCs. The dataset comprised deeply sampled blood TCRbeta repertoires from subjects exposed to, actively infected with, or recovered from COVID-19. Nearly every sample came with metadata listing a de-identified subject ID, COVID-19 status, age in years and sex. Samples came from the ongoing ImmuneRACE study (first 160 participants) plus 1,254 subjects from 6 global collaborators. The repertoires were made available in a free public database intended to serve as a resource for research on the immune response to SARS-CoV-2. What the work shows at the level of the full study, not this receptor alone: The quantity of clinical and demographic metadata differed by source and by participant and was supplied without curation.

Participants in the prospective study were enrolled through a virtual design, were aged roughly 18 to 100 years, and lived in 20 to 30 United States geographic areas. In the prospective study, participants were assigned to cohorts based on the clinical history participants reported in a screening survey and a study questionnaire. A participant counted as exposed if, within 2 weeks of entering the study, that participant had been in contact with someone who had a PCR-confirmed or clinician-diagnosed COVID-19 case. Each participant in the prospective study had whole blood, serum and a nasopharyngeal or oropharyngeal swab collected by mobile phlebotomists. Additional blood draws and questionnaires over an approximately 2-month period could optionally be provided by prospective study participants. Before DNA extraction, prospective study blood samples were shipped either frozen or at room temperature.

As for this clone: The antigen it binds to is not known. No much larger clone exists at a distance of one base, and base qualities are not known.

TCRbeta CDR3 regions were amplified from genomic DNA by means of the immunoSEQ Assay, a bias-controlled multiplex PCR. In the authors' own workflow: Nucleated cell counts per sample were estimated from amplification of reference gene primers within the assay. To quantify the absolute abundance of each unique TCRbeta CDR3 rearrangement, sequence reads were collapsed and filtered. For each sample, productive Simpson clonality was calculated as the square root of Simpson's diversity index across productive rearrangements. This immuneACCESS table, as held by TCRdb, lists in-frame sequences with V and J called but not all clones. Of the missing ones, under half trace to an unresolved V gene in checked studies; the others have no known cause. D and trimming were read from the DNA, whereas the V and J calls and clone size are those reported in that table. In this sample the table shows 250,000 or so clones, over 80% of which occur a single time. Around 3.1% of the sample belongs to the ten largest clones.

This clonotype originated in a woman aged 40-49 years who had been exposed to COVID-19. Material for sequencing was PBMCs or T cells enriched from blood (not recorded which).

The DNA reads TGTGCCAGCAGCTTGTATGGGGCCGGTTCCTACGAGCAGTACTTC. This sequence encodes CASSLYGAGSYEQYF. The chain couples TRBV5-8 to TRBJ2-7; TRBD1 might be the D gene, on 5 matching bases. CDR1 and CDR2, looked up from the germline V gene, are SGHTS and YDEGEE. CDR3 length: 15 amino acids, cysteine to phenylalanine. The read is trimmed to its CDR3 DNA, 45 bases read in frame from base 1. The junction carries 12 bases between V and J, which are trimmed by 1 base and 1 base respectively.